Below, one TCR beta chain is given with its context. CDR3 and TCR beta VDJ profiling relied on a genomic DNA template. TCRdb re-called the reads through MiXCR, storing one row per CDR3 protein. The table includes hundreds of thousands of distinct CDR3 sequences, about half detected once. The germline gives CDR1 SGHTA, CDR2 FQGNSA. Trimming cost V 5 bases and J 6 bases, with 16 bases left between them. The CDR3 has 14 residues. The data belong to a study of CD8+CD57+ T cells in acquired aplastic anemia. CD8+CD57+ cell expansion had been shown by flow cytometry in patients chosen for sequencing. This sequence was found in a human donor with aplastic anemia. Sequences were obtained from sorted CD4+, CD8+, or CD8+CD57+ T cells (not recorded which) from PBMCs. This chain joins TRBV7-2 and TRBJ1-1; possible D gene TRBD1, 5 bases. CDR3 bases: TGTGCCAGCAGCCCCCGGGACCGATACGCTGAAGCTTTCTTT. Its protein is CASSPRDRYAEAFF.